Sequencing of this T cell receptor beta chain was carried out in a study of blood T cell repertoires in COVID-19. Looking at the study overall: The United States, Italy and Spain were the sources of the acute and convalescent COVID-19 samples.

Germline values: CDR1 SGHRS, CDR2 YFSETQ. V shed 4 bases, J shed 3 bases, and the junction held 9 bases outside the gene matches. The CDR3 sequence is 15 residues long. Seattle's enrolled individuals joined amid active infection and were then monitored longitudinally. Assay: immunoSEQ multiplex PCR; the TCRdb copy retains only in-frame clones and omits some. The data hold 330,000 or so clones, with roughly 89% observed a single time. This clone showed up just a few times. The chain couples TRBV5-1 to TRBJ1-1; TRBD1 matches at 7 bases. Sequenced material: peripheral blood. The receptor comes from a woman aged 55-75 years with COVID-19, enrolled during active disease. The CDR3 protein is CASSRTGIGDTEAFF. The DNA of the CDR3 is TGCGCCAGCAGCCGGACAGGAATCGGGGACACTGAAGCTTTCTTT.